This T cell receptor beta chain was documented in a study of blood T cells in healthy people across ages. A second PCR of about 7 to 12 cycles used a sample-barcoded 5' primer and a J-beta primer mix. Each CDR3 protein gets one entry after TCRdb re-called the 5' RACE reads with MiXCR. The table includes roughly 1.9 million distinct CDR3 sequences, approximately 40% detected once. The ends were cut back, 2 bases at V and 8 bases at J, with 12 bases in the middle. Per the germline V gene, CDR1 is SGHVS and CDR2 is FQNEAQ. This CDR3 spans 13 amino acids. Every donor contributed roughly 10 milliliters of peripheral blood by blood draw. The amount of total RNA extracted per sample was at least 5.5 micrograms.

Sequences were obtained from blood. This clonotype was obtained from a human donor in good health. The chain combines TRBV7-8 with TRBJ1-2; D is uncertain. The chain's CDR3 is CASSLRVPQGYTF. CDR3 bases: TGTGCCAGCAGCTTAAGGGTTCCACAGGGCTACACCTTC.